This entry concerns a single T cell receptor beta chain. The data stem from a study of blood T cell repertoires in COVID-19. Study background: Acute and convalescent COVID-19 samples came from the United States, Italy and Spain. PBMCs, B-cell-depleted T cells, or T cells provided the cDNA or gDNA that made up the material.

Data came from immunoSEQ multiplex PCR; TCRdb stores just in-frame clones and leaves some out. Among 100,000 to 150,000 clones, approximately 87% were seen once, and the ten largest hold about 2%. Sequencing used peripheral blood. This receptor was identified in an older man with active COVID-19.

As DNA, the CDR3 is TGTGCCATCAGCGGGAAGCGGGGGACTAGCGGGCACACCACGTACGAGCAGTACTTC. It is translated as CAISGKRGTSGHTTYEQYF. This chain links TRBV10-3 with TRBJ2-7, with 12 bases aligning to TRBD2. This CDR3 is 19 amino acids long. The germline V gene encodes CDR1 ENHRY and CDR2 SYGVKD. The V and J ends lost 6 bases and 4 bases, in that order; junction bases with no gene match: 19.